This paragraph reports one T cell receptor (beta chain). The antigen remains undetermined. Donors, healthy HIV-negative adults, lacked recent acute infections or vaccinations. The study separated CD4+ cells into CD45RA+ naive and CD45RA-negative memory subsets. Assay execution took place at the deep level. Generated by immunoSEQ multiplex PCR, the TCRdb table keeps only in-frame clones and is missing some. The sample has approximately 340,000 clones, 74% seen once. With 4 bases removed from V and 6 bases from J, the gap between germline ends came to 10 bases. The length of the CDR3 is 12 residues. CDR1 is MDHEN and CDR2 is SYDVKM in the germline V gene. The sample originates from a study of shared clonotypes between healthy human individuals. Study results and caveats: Represented diversity, genetic and exposure-history alike, was limited by few donors.

The source material was memory CD4+ T cells sorted from blood. Described subset: CD45RA-negative fraction. The gene calls are TRBV28 and TRBJ2-7, with no clear D. This clonotype was obtained from a man younger than 40 in good health. The CDR3: CASSSPLAEQYF. The CDR3 coding sequence is TGTGCCAGCAGTTCACCGTTGGCCGAGCAGTACTTC.